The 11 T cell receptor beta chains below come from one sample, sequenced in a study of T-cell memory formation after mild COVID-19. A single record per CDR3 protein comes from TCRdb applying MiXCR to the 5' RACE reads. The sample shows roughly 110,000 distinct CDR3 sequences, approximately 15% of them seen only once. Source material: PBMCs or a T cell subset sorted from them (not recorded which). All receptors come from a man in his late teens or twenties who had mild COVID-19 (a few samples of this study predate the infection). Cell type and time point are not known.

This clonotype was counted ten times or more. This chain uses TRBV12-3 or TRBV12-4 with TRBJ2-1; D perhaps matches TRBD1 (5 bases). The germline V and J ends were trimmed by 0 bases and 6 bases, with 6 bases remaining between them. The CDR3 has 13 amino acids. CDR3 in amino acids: CASSLAQGNEQFF. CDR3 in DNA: TGTGCCAGCAGTTTAGCCCAGGGCAATGAGCAGTTCTTC.

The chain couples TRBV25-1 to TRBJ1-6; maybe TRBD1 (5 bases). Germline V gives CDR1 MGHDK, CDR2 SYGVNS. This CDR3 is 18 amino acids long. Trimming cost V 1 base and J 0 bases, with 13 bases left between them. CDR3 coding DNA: TGTGCCAGCAGTGAATTGGGACGCCTAGACTCCTATAATTCACCCCTCCACTTT. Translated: CASSELGRLDSYNSPLHF.

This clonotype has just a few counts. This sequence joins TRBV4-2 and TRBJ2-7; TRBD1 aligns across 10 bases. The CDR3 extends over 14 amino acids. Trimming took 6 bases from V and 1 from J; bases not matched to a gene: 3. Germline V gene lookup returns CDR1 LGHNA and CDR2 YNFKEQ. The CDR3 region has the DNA TGTGCCAGCAGATCGGGACAGGGGTCCTACGAGCAGTACTTC. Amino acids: CASRSGQGSYEQYF.

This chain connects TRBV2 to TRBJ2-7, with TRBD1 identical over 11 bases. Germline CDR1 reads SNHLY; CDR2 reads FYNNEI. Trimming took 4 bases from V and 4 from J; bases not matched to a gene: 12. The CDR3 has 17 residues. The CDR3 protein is CASSGRRPGQGVYEQYF. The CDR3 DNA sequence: TGTGCCAGCAGTGGTCGGCGGCCGGGACAGGGGGTTTACGAGCAGTACTTC. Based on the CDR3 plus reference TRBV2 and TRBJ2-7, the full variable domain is EPEVTQTPSHQVTQMGQEVILRCVPISNHLYFYWYRQILGQKVEFLVSFYNNEISEKSEIFDDQFSVERPDGSNFTLKIRSTKLEDSAMYFCASSGRRPGQGVYEQYFGPGTRLTVT.

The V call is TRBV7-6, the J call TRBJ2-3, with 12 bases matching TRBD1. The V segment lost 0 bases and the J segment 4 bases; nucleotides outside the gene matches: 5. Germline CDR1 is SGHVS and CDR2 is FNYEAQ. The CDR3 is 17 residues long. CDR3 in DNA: TGTGCCAGCAGCTTAGCTGTGGGGACAGGGGGCGCAGATACGCAGTATTTT. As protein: CASSLAVGTGGADTQYF.

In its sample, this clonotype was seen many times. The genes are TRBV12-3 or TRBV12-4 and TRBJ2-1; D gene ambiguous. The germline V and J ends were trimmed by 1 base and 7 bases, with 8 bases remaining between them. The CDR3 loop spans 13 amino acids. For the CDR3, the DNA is TGTGCCAGCAGTTTAGGGGCTGGAAATGAGCAGTTCTTC. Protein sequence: CASSLGAGNEQFF.

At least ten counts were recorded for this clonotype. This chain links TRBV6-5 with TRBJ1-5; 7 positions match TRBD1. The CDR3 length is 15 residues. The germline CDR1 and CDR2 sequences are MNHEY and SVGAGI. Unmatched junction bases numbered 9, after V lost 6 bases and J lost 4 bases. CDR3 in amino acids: CASRRSTGSNQPQHF. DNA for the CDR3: TGTGCCAGCAGGAGATCGACAGGGTCAAATCAGCCCCAGCATTTT.

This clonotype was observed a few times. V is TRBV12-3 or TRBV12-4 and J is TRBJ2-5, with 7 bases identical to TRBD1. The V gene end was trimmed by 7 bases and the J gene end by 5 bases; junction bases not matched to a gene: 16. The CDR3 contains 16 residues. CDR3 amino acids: CASTAGGSVFAETQYF. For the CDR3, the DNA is TGTGCCAGCACGGCAGGGGGTTCTGTTTTCGCGGAGACCCAGTACTTC.

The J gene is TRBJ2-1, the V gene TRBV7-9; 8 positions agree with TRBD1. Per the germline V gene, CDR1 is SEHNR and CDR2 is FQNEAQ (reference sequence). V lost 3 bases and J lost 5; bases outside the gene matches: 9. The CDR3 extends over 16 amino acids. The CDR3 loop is CASSLGRTGPHNEQFF. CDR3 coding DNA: TGTGCCAGCAGCTTGGGGCGGACAGGGCCGCACAATGAGCAGTTCTTC.

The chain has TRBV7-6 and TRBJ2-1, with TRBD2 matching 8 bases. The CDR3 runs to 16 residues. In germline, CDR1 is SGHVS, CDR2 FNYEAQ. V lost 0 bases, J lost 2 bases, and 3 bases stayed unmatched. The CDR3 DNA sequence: TGTGCCAGCAGCTTAGCGGTACTAGCGGCCTACAATGAGCAGTTCTTC. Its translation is CASSLAVLAAYNEQFF.

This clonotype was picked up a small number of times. CDR3 in DNA: TGTGCCAGCAGCGTAAATCCAGGGGGCCGCACCGGGGAGCTGTTTTTT. Its protein is CASSVNPGGRTGELFF. This chain connects TRBV9 to TRBJ2-2; 8 nucleotides align to TRBD1. The CDR3 spans 16 residues. Germline assignment: CDR1 SGDLS and CDR2 YYNGEE. Germline trimming cut 1 base from V and 4 bases from J; bases unmatched to any gene: 6.